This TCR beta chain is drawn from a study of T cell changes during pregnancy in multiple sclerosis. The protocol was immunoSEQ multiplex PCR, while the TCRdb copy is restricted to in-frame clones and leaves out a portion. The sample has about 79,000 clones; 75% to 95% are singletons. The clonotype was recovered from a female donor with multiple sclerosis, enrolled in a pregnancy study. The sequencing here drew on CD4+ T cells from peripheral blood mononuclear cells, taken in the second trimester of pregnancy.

CDR3 residues: CASSAGQGSLTGELFF. The CDR3 DNA sequence: TGTGCCAGCAGCGCTGGACAGGGGAGTTTAACCGGGGAGCTGTTTTTT. The chain uses TRBV7-6 and TRBJ2-2; 9 nucleotides match TRBD1. V was pared by 5 bases and J by 5 bases, with 9 bases of the junction left unmatched. This CDR3 has 16 residues. The germline V gene encodes CDR1 SGHVS and CDR2 FNYEAQ.